The entry that follows covers one T cell receptor (beta chain) sequence. The sample comes from a study of CD8+ T cells in alopecia areata. RNA was isolated and reverse transcribed to cDNA, the sequencing template. Clones were sequenced by immunoSEQ multiplex PCR, and TCRdb holds only the in-frame ones, with some missing. Counted here are under 250,000 clones, roughly 50% occurring once; the ten biggest clones make up around 5%. Starting from PBMCs, sorting isolated CD4+ and CD8+ T cells. The CDR3 has 15 amino acids. CDR1 is LNHDA and CDR2 is SQIVND in the germline V gene (reference sequence). Trimming cost V 6 bases and J 1 base, with 10 bases left between them.

The sequencing sample was made of CD8+ T cells sorted from blood. The clonotype comes from a human donor in good health. This chain links TRBV19 with TRBJ1-6; D unclear. The CDR3 here is CASSNKGSYNSPLHF. Written as DNA, the CDR3 is TGTGCCAGTAGCAATAAGGGATCCTATAATTCACCCCTCCACTTT.